This T cell receptor beta chain is from a study of CD8 T cells in ankylosing spondylitis. Findings and caveats of the study: Disease-linked clones proved CD8+ and comparatively uncommon in peripheral blood. Matched ankylosing spondylitis synovial fluid reportedly contained a significantly enriched population of disease-linked clones. In synovial fluid and blood from reactive arthritis, some motif variants were previously reported. Ankylosing spondylitis blood appeared to be characterized by a TCR beta motif of several highly homologous variants.

Scientists made TCR beta libraries using quantitative 5'-RACE with molecular barcodes. TCRdb re-derived calls from the 5' RACE reads in MiXCR, one entry per CDR3 protein. The sample consists of around 450,000 distinct CDR3 sequences, 20% to 30% of them appearing once. A few counts support this clonotype. Its antigen is not identified. The V and J ends lost 2 bases and 7 bases respectively, with 21 bases between them. The CDR3 consists of 16 residues. Looked up from germline, CDR1 is KGHSH and CDR2 is LQKENI. This receptor was taken from a male donor with ankylosing spondylitis. Sequencing was carried out using blood, either unsorted or a sorted T cell fraction (not recorded which). V is TRBV18 and J is TRBJ2-7; the D gene could be TRBD1 or TRBD2 (5 bases each). Here the CDR3 reads CASSPNGALRLGEQYF. The CDR3 coding sequence is TGTGCCAGCTCACCAAACGGGGCACTCCGTTTAGGGGAGCAGTACTTC.